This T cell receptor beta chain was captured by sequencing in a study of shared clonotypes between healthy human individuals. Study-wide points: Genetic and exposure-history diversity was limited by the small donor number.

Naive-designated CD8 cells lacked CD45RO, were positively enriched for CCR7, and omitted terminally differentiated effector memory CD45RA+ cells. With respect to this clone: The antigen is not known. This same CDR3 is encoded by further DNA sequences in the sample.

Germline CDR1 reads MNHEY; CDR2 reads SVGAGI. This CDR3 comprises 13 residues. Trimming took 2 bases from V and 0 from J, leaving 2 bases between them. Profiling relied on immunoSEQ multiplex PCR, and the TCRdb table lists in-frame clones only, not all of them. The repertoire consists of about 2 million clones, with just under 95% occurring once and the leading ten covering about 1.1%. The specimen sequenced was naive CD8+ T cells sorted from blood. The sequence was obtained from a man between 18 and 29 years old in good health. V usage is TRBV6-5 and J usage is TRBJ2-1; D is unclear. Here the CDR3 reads CASSYTSYNEQFF. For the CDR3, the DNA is TGTGCCAGCAGTTACACCTCCTACAATGAGCAGTTCTTC.